The rows below give T cell receptor beta chains drawn from one sample of a study of cytomegalovirus exposure and HLA in healthy donors. Measured with immunoSEQ multiplex PCR; TCRdb has only the in-frame clones, and not every one. Among 110,000 to 150,000 clones listed, around 83% were seen once. The source material was PBMCs. The receptors stem from a man between 35 and 55 years old in good health and CMV-seropositive. The CDR3 runs from the conserved cysteine through the conserved F or W. A D gene is named only where the DNA matches it firmly. Clone sizes are given selectively: once, few, many, or a class where the clone is expanded.

J gene | clone size | V gene | D gene | CDR3 protein | CDR3 DNA
TRBJ2-5 | NA | TRBV9 | NA | CASSVAASTVAAQETQYF | TGTGCCAGCAGCGTAGCCGCATCGACAGTCGCAGCACAAGAGACCCAGTACTTC
TRBJ1-4 | NA | TRBV18 | NA | CASSPVSGEKLFF | TGTGCCAGCTCACCTGTGTCAGGGGAAAAACTGTTTTTT
TRBJ1-4 | once | TRBV18 | TRBD1 | CASSPSGTGYEKLFF | TGTGCCAGCTCACCTTCCGGGACAGGCTATGAAAAACTGTTTTTT
TRBJ2-1 | NA | TRBV5-1 | TRBD1 | CASRGTGGRKQFF | TGCGCCAGCAGGGGGACAGGGGGTAGGAAGCAGTTCTTC
TRBJ2-3 | NA | TRBV5-1 | TRBD1 | CASSSQPRTGEDTQYF | TGCGCCAGCAGCTCCCAACCGAGGACAGGGGAAGATACGCAGTATTTT
TRBJ1-3 | NA | TRBV5-1 | TRBD1 | CASSPVQGVHSGNTIYF | TGCGCCAGCAGCCCAGTACAGGGGGTACACTCTGGAAACACCATATATTTT
TRBJ1-1 | NA | TRBV6-6 | TRBD1 | CASRKAGTGQDTEAFF | TGTGCCAGCAGGAAGGCCGGGACAGGGCAGGACACTGAAGCTTTCTTT
TRBJ1-1 | NA | TRBV7-9 | TRBD1 | CASSRAPGQGPMNTEAFF | TGTGCCAGCAGCCGAGCACCGGGACAGGGACCGATGAACACTGAAGCTTTCTTT
TRBJ1-5 | NA | TRBV19 | NA | CASNYGGQPQHF | TGTGCCAGTAACTACGGGGGTCAGCCCCAGCATTTT
TRBJ1-1 | NA | TRBV18 | NA | CASSPPPGITFF | TGTGCCAGCTCACCACCCCCAGGGATAACTTTCTTT
TRBJ2-7 | NA | TRBV4-2 | TRBD2 | CASSQGSGGEYEQYF | TGTGCCAGCAGCCAAGGGTCGGGAGGGGAATACGAGCAGTACTTC
TRBJ1-5 | NA | TRBV7-2 | NA | CASSLTVNNQPQHF | TGTGCCAGCAGCTTGACAGTGAACAATCAGCCCCAGCATTTT
TRBJ2-7 | NA | TRBV6-5 | NA | CASKTDRHIYEQYF | TGTGCCAGCAAAACGGACAGACACATCTACGAGCAGTACTTC
TRBJ1-1 | NA | TRBV6-1 | NA | CASSVTYTEAFF | TGTGCCAGCAGTGTAACATACACTGAAGCTTTCTTT
TRBJ1-5 | once | TRBV11-3 | NA | CASSFTTGSPQPQHF | TGTGCCAGCAGCTTCACGACAGGATCTCCCCAGCCCCAGCATTTT
TRBJ2-1 | NA | TRBV5-5 | TRBD2 | CASSFRTSGGPGYNEQFF | TGTGCCAGCAGCTTTCGGACTAGCGGGGGCCCAGGTTACAATGAGCAGTTCTTC
TRBJ2-5 | few | TRBV7-2 | TRBD2 | CASSFGGAGQETQYF | TGTGCCAGCAGCTTCGGGGGGGCGGGGCAAGAGACCCAGTACTTC
TRBJ2-1 | NA | TRBV27 | TRBD1 | CASSPWGTGEYNEQFF | TGTGCCAGCAGTCCCTGGGGGACAGGGGAATACAATGAGCAGTTCTTC
TRBJ1-5 | NA | TRBV19 | TRBD1 | CASSPPDRGQGQPQHF | TGTGCCAGTAGTCCCCCGGACAGGGGGCAAGGTCAGCCCCAGCATTTT
TRBJ1-1 | few | TRBV5-1 | NA | CASRGRQNTEAFF | TGCGCCAGCAGGGGTAGACAGAACACTGAAGCTTTCTTT
TRBJ1-2 | NA | TRBV5-1 | NA | CASSSSQATHYGYTF | TGCGCCAGCAGCTCTTCTCAGGCTACCCACTATGGCTACACCTTC
TRBJ2-1 | NA | TRBV29-1 | TRBD2 | CSAGSGMGEQFF | TGCAGCGCCGGGAGCGGGATGGGGGAGCAGTTCTTC
TRBJ2-6 | once | TRBV11-3 | TRBD2 | CASRGGNSGANVLTF | TGTGCCAGCAGGGGAGGGAACTCTGGGGCCAACGTCCTGACTTTC
TRBJ2-5 | NA | TRBV7-9 | NA | CASSPDGGTQYF | TGTGCCAGCAGTCCAGACGGCGGGACCCAGTACTTC
TRBJ1-2 | few | TRBV27 | TRBD1 | CASSLEAQGAGYGYTF | TGTGCCAGCAGTTTGGAAGCTCAGGGGGCCGGGTATGGCTACACCTTC
TRBJ1-4 | NA | TRBV4-1 | NA | CASSQGGGSEKLFF | TGCGCCAGCAGCCAAGGGGGGGGGAGCGAAAAACTGTTTTTT
TRBJ1-2 | NA | TRBV6-5 | NA | CASSYSPGPTNYGYTF | TGTGCCAGCAGTTACTCGCCAGGGCCCACTAACTATGGCTACACCTTC
TRBJ2-1 | NA | TRBV19 | TRBD2 | CASSMGPTSGRINEQFF | TGTGCCAGTAGTATGGGCCCCACTAGCGGGAGAATAAATGAGCAGTTCTTC
TRBJ2-7 | NA | TRBV18 | TRBD2 | CASSPPGGANEQYF | TGTGCCAGCTCACCCCCGGGAGGGGCTAACGAGCAGTACTTC
TRBJ2-3 | once | TRBV6-1 | NA | CASSDRQLLTDTQYF | TGTGCCAGCAGTGACCGACAGCTACTCACAGATACGCAGTATTTT
TRBJ2-1 | NA | TRBV7-3 | NA | CASSLRGNEQFF | TGTGCCAGCAGCTTAAGAGGCAATGAGCAGTTCTTC
TRBJ2-7 | NA | TRBV7-8 | NA | CASSLRYEQYF | TGTGCCAGCAGCTTGAGGTACGAGCAGTACTTC
TRBJ2-6 | NA | TRBV6-5 | NA | CASSSLAAGANVLTF | TGTGCCAGCAGCTCTCTAGCAGCTGGGGCCAACGTCCTGACTTTC
TRBJ1-5 | NA | TRBV7-9 | NA | CASSPQGMAGQPQHF | TGTGCCAGCAGCCCACAGGGTATGGCGGGTCAGCCCCAGCATTTT
TRBJ1-3 | NA | TRBV7-9 | TRBD1 | CSSSRGGAENTIYF | TGTTCCAGCAGCAGGGGGGGGGCGGAAAACACCATATATTTT
TRBJ1-1 | NA | TRBV5-4 | TRBD1 | CASSSPGQGMERAFF | TGTGCCAGCAGCTCCCCGGGACAGGGAATGGAAAGAGCTTTCTTT
TRBJ1-2 | NA | TRBV27 | NA | CASKTNREYGYTF | TGTGCCAGCAAGACTAACCGGGAGTATGGCTACACCTTC
TRBJ1-4 | once | TRBV2 | TRBD1 | CASSGDSLIWKLFF | TGTGCCAGCAGTGGGGACAGTCTTATTTGGAAACTGTTTTTT
TRBJ2-4 | once | TRBV4-1 | NA | CASSPPRANIQYF | TGCGCCAGCAGCCCACCGAGGGCTAACATTCAGTACTTC
TRBJ2-1 | NA | TRBV27 | NA | CASSLGRSYDFYNEQFF | TGTGCCAGCAGTTTAGGTCGTAGCTATGACTTCTACAATGAGCAGTTCTTC
TRBJ1-4 | NA | TRBV6-1 | NA | CASSKQGQPNEKLFF | TGTGCCAGCAGTAAACAGGGTCAACCTAATGAAAAACTGTTTTTT
TRBJ1-1 | NA | TRBV10-3 | NA | CAISEPLQGAFF | TGTGCCATCAGTGAACCTCTCCAGGGAGCTTTCTTT
TRBJ2-7 | NA | TRBV12-5 | TRBD1 | CASGFRSRGGSSYEQYF | TGTGCTAGTGGTTTTCGGTCTAGAGGGGGCAGTTCCTACGAGCAGTACTTC
TRBJ2-3 | NA | TRBV7-2 | NA | CASVSPGFTDTQYF | TGTGCCAGCGTTAGCCCGGGGTTCACAGATACGCAGTATTTT
TRBJ1-1 | NA | TRBV6-1 | NA | CASSRERKSTEAFF | TGTGCCAGCAGCCGCGAGAGGAAATCCACTGAAGCTTTCTTT
TRBJ2-3 | NA | TRBV4-1 | NA | CASSPVRGGAFTDTQYF | TGCGCCAGCAGCCCAGTGAGGGGGGGCGCGTTCACAGATACGCAGTATTTT
TRBJ2-3 | once | TRBV27 | TRBD2 | CASSSHSSGGDITDTQYF | TGTGCCAGCAGTTCGCACTCTAGCGGGGGGGATATCACAGATACGCAGTATTTT
TRBJ2-5 | NA | TRBV5-1 | NA | CASSRGAIQETQYF | TGCGCCAGCAGTCGGGGGGCCATCCAAGAGACCCAGTACTTC
TRBJ2-5 | NA | TRBV5-4 | TRBD2 | CASSLAGLAGVAYF | TGTGCCAGCAGCTTGGCCGGACTAGCGGGAGTTGCGTACTTC
TRBJ1-3 | NA | TRBV5-1 | TRBD1 | CASSSQGAGNTIYF | TGCGCCAGCAGCTCACAGGGGGCGGGAAACACCATATATTTT
TRBJ1-5 | few | TRBV7-2 | NA | CASSLADGGQPQHF | TGTGCCAGCAGCTTAGCTGACGGAGGTCAGCCCCAGCATTTT
TRBJ2-3 | NA | TRBV11-1 | NA | CASSWTSSTDTQYF | TGTGCCAGCAGCTGGACATCTAGCACAGATACGCAGTATTTT